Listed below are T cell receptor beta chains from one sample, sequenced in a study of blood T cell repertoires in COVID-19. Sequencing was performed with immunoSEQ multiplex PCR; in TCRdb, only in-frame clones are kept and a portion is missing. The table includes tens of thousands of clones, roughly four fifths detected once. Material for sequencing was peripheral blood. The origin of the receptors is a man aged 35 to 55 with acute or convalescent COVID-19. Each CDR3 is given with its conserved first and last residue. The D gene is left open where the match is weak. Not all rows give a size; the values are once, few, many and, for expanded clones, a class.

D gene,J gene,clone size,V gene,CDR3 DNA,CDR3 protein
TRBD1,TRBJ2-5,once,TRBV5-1,TGCGCCAGCAGCTTGGTGGCAGGGGGTGGCGAGACCCAGTACTTC,CASSLVAGGGETQYF
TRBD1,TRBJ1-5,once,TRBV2,TGTGCCAGCAGTGGAAGGACAGGCACGAATCAGCCCCAGCATTTT,CASSGRTGTNQPQHF
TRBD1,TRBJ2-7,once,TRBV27,TGTGCCAGCAGTTTAGGGTTGGCAGGGGGACACGAGCAGTACTTC,CASSLGLAGGHEQYF
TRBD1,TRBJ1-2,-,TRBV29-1,TGCAGCGCCCCCCGGACAGGTAGTGGAGGCTACACCTTC,CSAPRTGSGGYTF
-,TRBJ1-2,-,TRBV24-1,TGTGCCACCAGTGTCTCATCTTCGGGGGACGGCGGTGGCTACACCTTC,CATSVSSSGDGGGYTF
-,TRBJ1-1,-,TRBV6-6,TGTGCCAGCACTCTACTAGGGAGGGGAGCTTTCTTT,CASTLLGRGAFF
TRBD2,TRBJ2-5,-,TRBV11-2,TGTGCCAGCAGCTTAGGACTCCTAGCGGGGGGCCTTCAAGAGACCCAGTACTTC,CASSLGLLAGGLQETQYF
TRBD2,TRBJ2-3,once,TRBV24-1,TGTGCCACCAGTGAACACGGGGGGGCAGATACGCAGTATTTT,CATSEHGGADTQYF
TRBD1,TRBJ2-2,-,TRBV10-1,TGCGCCAGCAGCGAAGAGGGGGCTACGGCGAACACCGGGGAGCTGTTTTTT,CASSEEGATANTGELFF
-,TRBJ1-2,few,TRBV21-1,TGTGCCAGAATACAGGCCTATGGCTACACCTTC,CARIQAYGYTF
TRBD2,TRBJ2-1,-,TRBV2,TGTGCCAGTCAGCGGGGGGAGAGAGGCGAGCAGTTCTTC,CASQRGERGEQFF
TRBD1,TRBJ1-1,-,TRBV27,TGTGCCACCGCGCCACGACAGGGCGGCACTGAAGCTTTCTTT,CATAPRQGGTEAFF
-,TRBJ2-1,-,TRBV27,TGTGCCAGCAGTTTAGGGGGCGCAGGGCTCTACAATGAGCAGTTCTTC,CASSLGGAGLYNEQFF
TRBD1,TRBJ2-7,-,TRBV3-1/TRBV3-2,TGTGCCAGCAGCCAAGGGGGACAGGCGTACTTC,CASSQGGQAYF
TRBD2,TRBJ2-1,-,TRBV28,TGTGCCAGCAGTCTAAGCGGGGGGGCCCATATCAATGAGCAGTTCTTC,CASSLSGGAHINEQFF
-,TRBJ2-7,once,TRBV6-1,TGTGCCAGCAGTGACCAGGGGCCACAGTACTTC,CASSDQGPQYF
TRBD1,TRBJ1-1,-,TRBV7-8,TGTGCCAGCAGCTCGAGACAGGGGGCAAGGAACACTGAAGCTTTCTTT,CASSSRQGARNTEAFF
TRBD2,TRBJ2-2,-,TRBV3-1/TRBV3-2,TGTGCCAGCAGCCAAGACCCCCGACTAGCAGACGGGGAGCTGTTTTTT,CASSQDPRLADGELFF
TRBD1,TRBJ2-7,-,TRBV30,TGTGCCTGGGGGACAGTCCCCCACGAGCAGTACTTC,CAWGTVPHEQYF
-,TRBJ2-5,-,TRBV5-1,TGCGCCAGCAGCCTGACAGAAGAGACCCAGTACTTC,CASSLTEETQYF
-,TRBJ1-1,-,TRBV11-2,TGTGCCAGCAGCCAAGTACAGGGAAGAGCTTTCTTT,CASSQVQGRAFF
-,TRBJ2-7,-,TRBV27,TGTGCCAGCAGTAACCTTGGGTTCGGGTACGAGCAGTACTTC,CASSNLGFGYEQYF
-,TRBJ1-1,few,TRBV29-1,TGCAGCGTTGTTCCCCAGGGGCGAGCTTTCTTT,CSVVPQGRAFF
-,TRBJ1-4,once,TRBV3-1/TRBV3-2,TGTGCCAGCAGCCAAGCGACACCAACTAATGAAAAACTGTTTTTT,CASSQATPTNEKLFF
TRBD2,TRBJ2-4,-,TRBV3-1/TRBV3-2,TGTGCCAGCAGCCCTGAAGAGCGGGGTTTGGCCAAAAACATTCAGTACTTC,CASSPEERGLAKNIQYF
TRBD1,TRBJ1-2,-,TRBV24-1,TGTGCCACCAGTGATTTGAGCGCAAAGGACAGGCCCTATGGCTACACCTTC,CATSDLSAKDRPYGYTF
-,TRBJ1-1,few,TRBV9,TGTGCCAGCAGCAGGGGTTGGAACACTGAAGCTTTCTTT,CASSRGWNTEAFF
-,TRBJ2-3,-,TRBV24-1,TGTGCCACCAGTCTCTCACAGACAGATACGCAGTATTTT,CATSLSQTDTQYF
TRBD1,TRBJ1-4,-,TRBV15,TGTGCCACCAGCAGAGTTCGGACTGACAGGGGAAATGAAAAACTGTTTTTT,CATSRVRTDRGNEKLFF
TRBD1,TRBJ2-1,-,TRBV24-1,TGTGCCACCAGTGATGCGGACAGGGCCGGGGGTGAGCAGTTCTTC,CATSDADRAGGEQFF
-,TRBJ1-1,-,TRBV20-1,TGCAGTGCTAGTTTCCAGGGCTCTGAAGCTTTCTTT,CSASFQGSEAFF
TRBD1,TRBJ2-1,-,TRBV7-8,TGTGCCAGCAGCACCAGACAGGGAGTCCAGAATGAGCAGTTCTTC,CASSTRQGVQNEQFF
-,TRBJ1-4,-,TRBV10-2,TGCGCCAGCAGTGGATACAGGGTAACCCCAGGACCCGAAGAAAAACTGTTTTTT,CASSGYRVTPGPEEKLFF
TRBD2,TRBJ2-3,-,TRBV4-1,TGCGCCAGCAGCCAAGTGACTAGCGGCTTAGATACGCAGTATTTT,CASSQVTSGLDTQYF
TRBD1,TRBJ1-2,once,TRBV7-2,TGTGCCAGCAGCTTAGTACAGGGGGCTGTAAGCTACACCTTC,CASSLVQGAVSYTF
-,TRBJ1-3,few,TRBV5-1,TGCGCCAGCAGCCTGCAACAGATACGCTCTGGAAACACCATATATTTT,CASSLQQIRSGNTIYF
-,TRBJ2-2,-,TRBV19,TGTGCCAGCAGGGAATTATACACCGGGGAGCTGTTTTTT,CASRELYTGELFF
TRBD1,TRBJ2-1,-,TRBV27,TGTGCCAGCAGACGGGACAGGGGCGGGAATGAGCAGTTCTTC,CASRRDRGGNEQFF
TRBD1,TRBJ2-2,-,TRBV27,TGTGCCAGCAGTTTTAGGGACAGGGGAGGTACCGGGGAGCTGTTTTTT,CASSFRDRGGTGELFF
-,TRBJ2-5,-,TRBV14,TGTGCCAGCAGCCCCCTACGGGGGGCGGGGAGAGAGACCCAGTACTTC,CASSPLRGAGRETQYF
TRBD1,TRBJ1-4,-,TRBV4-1,TGCGCCAGCAGCCTGCGACAGGGAGCAACTAATGAAAAACTGTTTTTT,CASSLRQGATNEKLFF
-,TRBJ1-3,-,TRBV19,TGTGCCAGTAGTGTCCAGGGGTTCTCTGGAAACACCATATATTTT,CASSVQGFSGNTIYF